The sequence of this T cell receptor beta chain was determined in a study of blood T cell repertoires in COVID-19. The study drew participants aged about 18 to 95 years from some 23 US areas. Germline CDR1 MGHRA, CDR2 YSYEKL. V dropped 0 bases and J dropped 5; count of bases not matched to a gene: 6. The CDR3 contains 16 residues. Original analysis: Nucleated cell number was recorded as an estimate derived from reference gene primer amplification. Some clones are missing from TCRdb's copy, which holds only in-frame ones; the method was immunoSEQ multiplex PCR. The DNA was the basis for D and trimming; V, J and clone size are from that table. The sample lists 300,000 to 400,000 clones, 88% seen once, with about 1.2% in the top ten.

This chain joins TRBV4-1 and TRBJ2-5; TRBD2 matches 10 bases. The sequenced sample was PBMCs or T cells enriched from blood (not recorded which). The TCR comes from a woman aged 18-30 years who had recovered from COVID-19. CDR3 amino acids: CASSQEGLAVGETQYF. The CDR3 nucleotides read TGCGCCAGCAGCCAAGAAGGACTAGCGGTGGGGGAGACCCAGTACTTC.